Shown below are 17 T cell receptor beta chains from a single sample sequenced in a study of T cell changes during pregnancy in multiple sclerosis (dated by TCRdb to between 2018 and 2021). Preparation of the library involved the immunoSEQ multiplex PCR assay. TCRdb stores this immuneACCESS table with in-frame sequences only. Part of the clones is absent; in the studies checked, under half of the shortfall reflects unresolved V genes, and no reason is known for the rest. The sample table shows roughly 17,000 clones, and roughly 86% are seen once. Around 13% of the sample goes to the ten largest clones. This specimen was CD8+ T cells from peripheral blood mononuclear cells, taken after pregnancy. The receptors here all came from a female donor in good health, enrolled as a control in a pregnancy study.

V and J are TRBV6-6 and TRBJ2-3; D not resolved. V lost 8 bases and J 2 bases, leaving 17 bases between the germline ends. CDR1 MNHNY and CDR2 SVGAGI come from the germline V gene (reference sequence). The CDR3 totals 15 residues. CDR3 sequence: CASSQGAEHTDTQYF. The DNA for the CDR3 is TGTGCCAGCTCGCAAGGAGCTGAGCACACAGATACGCAGTATTTT.

The CDR3 DNA sequence: TGTGCCAGCAGGGGGACACCCCGGGATGGTGAAAAACTGTTTTTT. This translates into CASRGTPRDGEKLFF. This chain uses TRBV5-4 with TRBJ1-4; D may be TRBD1 (6 bases). Germline loops: CDR1 SGHNT, CDR2 YYREEE (reference sequence). The CDR3 sequence is 15 residues long. V lost 5 bases and J 7 bases, leaving 18 bases between the germline ends. The full variable domain, in which reference TRBV5-4 and TRBJ1-4 provide the parts outside the CDR3, is ETGVTQSPTHLIKTRGQQVTLRCSSQSGHNTVSWYQQALGQGPQFIFQYYREEENGRGNFPPRFSGLQFPNYSSELNVNALELDDSALYLCASRGTPRDGEKLFFGSGTQLSVL.

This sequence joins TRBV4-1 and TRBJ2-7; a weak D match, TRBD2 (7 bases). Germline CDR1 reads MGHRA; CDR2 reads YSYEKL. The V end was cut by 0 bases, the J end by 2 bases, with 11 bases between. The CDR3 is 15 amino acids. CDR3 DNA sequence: TGCGCCAGCAGCCAAGAAGGGGGGGGGACCTACGAGCAGTACTTC. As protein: CASSQEGGGTYEQYF.

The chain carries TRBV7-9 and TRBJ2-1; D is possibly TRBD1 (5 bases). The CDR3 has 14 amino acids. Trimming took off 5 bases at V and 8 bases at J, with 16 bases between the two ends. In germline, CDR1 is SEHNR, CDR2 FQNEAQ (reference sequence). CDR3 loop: CASSERPEGDEQFF. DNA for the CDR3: TGTGCCAGCAGCGAACGGCCGGAAGGGGATGAGCAGTTCTTC.

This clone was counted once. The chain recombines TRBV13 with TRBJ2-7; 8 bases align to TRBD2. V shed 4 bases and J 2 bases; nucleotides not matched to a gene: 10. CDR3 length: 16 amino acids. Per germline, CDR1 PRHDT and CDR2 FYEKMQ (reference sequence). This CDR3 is CASSSKAGANPYEQYF. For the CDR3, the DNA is TGTGCCAGCAGCTCTAAAGCGGGGGCTAACCCCTACGAGCAGTACTTC.

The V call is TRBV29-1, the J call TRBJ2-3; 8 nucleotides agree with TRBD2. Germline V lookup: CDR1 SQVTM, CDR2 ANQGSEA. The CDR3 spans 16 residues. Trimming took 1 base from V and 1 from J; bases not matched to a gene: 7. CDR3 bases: TGCAGCGTTGAAGGCGGCGAGACTAGCGGCACAGATACGCAGTATTTT. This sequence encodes CSVEGGETSGTDTQYF.

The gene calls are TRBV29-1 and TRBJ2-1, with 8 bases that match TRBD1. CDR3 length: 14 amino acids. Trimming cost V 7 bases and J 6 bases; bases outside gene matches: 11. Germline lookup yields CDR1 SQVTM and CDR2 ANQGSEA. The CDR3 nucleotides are TGCAGCGAATACGGGACAGGAGATCTCAATGAGCAGTTCTTC. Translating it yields CSEYGTGDLNEQFF.

CDR3 amino acids: CASSPGVQYEQYF. The CDR3 DNA reads as TGTGCCAGCAGTCCGGGAGTTCAGTACGAGCAGTACTTC. The V and J genes are TRBV27 and TRBJ2-7, with D perhaps TRBD2 (6 bases). Trimming removed 5 bases at V and 4 bases at J, with 12 bases between. Germline V lookup: CDR1 MNHEY, CDR2 SMNVEV (reference sequence). The CDR3 sequence is 13 residues long.

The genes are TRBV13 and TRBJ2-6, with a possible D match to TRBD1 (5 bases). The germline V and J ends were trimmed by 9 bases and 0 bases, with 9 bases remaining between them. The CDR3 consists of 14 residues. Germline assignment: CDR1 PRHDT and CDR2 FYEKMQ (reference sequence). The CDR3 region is CASGRGSGANVLTF. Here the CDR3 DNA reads TGTGCCAGTGGTAGGGGCTCTGGGGCCAACGTCCTGACTTTC.

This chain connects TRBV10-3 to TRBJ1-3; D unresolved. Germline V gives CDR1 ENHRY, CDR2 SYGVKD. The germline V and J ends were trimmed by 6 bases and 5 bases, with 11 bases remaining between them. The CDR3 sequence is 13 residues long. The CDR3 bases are TGTGCCATCAGGGTCACTAGGAGAAACACCATATATTTT. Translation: CAIRVTRRNTIYF.

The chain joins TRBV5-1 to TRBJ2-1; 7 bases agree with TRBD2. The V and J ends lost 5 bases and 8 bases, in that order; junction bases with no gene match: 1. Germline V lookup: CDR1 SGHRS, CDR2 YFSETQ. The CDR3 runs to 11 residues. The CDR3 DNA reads TGCGCCAGCAGGGGGGGGTATGAGCAGTTCTTC. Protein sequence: CASRGGYEQFF.

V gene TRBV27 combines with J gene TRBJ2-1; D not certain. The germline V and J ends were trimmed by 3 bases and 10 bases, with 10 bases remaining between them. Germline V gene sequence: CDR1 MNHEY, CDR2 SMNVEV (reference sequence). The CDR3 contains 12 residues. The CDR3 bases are TGTGCCAGCAGTTTCGGTGCTCGGGAGCAGTTCTTC. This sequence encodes CASSFGAREQFF.

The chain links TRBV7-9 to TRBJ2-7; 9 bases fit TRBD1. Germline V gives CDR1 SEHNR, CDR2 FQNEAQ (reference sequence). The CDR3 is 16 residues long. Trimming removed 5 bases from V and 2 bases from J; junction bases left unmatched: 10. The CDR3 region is CASSPGTGLTPYEQYF. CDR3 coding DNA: TGTGCCAGCAGCCCCGGGACAGGGCTGACACCCTACGAGCAGTACTTC.

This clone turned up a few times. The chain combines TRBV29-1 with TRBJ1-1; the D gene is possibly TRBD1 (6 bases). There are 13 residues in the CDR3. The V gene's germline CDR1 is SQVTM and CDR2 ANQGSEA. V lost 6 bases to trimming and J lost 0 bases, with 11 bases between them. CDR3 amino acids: CSVTGTLNTEAFF. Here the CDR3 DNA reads TGCAGCGTCACAGGGACCCTGAACACTGAAGCTTTCTTT.

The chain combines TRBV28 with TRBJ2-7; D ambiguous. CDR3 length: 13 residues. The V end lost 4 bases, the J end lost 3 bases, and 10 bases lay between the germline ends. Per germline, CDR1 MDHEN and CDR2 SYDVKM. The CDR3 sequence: CASSSYRDYEQYF. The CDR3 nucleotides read TGTGCCAGCAGTTCGTACAGAGACTACGAGCAGTACTTC.

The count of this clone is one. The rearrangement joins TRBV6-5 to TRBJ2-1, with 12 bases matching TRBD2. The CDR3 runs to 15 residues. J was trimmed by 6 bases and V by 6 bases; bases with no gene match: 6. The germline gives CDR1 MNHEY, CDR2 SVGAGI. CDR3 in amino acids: CASSLTSGGTNEQFF. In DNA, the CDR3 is TGTGCCAGCAGCCTCACTAGCGGGGGGACCAATGAGCAGTTCTTC.

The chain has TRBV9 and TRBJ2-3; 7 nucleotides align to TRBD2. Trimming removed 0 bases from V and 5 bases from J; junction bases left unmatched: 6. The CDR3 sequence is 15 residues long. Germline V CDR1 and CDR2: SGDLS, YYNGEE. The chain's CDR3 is CASSVVAGARDTQYF. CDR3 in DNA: TGTGCCAGCAGCGTAGTTGCGGGAGCTAGAGATACGCAGTATTTT.